Below, 17 T cell receptor beta chains from the same sample are listed, as sequenced in a study of T-cell reconstitution after alpha-beta-depleted transplantation in children. During its preparation, the TCRbeta library received unique molecular identifiers. TCRdb reanalysed the PCR reads using MiXCR and keeps one entry per CDR3 protein. The sample carries hundreds of thousands of distinct CDR3 sequences, 10% to 15% recorded once. This material consisted of PBMCs, mostly from graft donor cells, taken 360 days after TCRalphabeta/CD19-depleted stem cell transplant. Receptor source: a male patient younger than 18 who had a stem cell transplant for acute myeloid leukemia, so the T cells may come from the graft donor.

The table lists this clonotype with many counts. This chain joins TRBV4-2 and TRBJ2-4; D not certain. The CDR3 runs 17 residues. Germline loops: CDR1 LGHNA, CDR2 YNFKEQ. V lost 0 bases and J 0 bases, leaving 12 bases between the germline ends. The CDR3 sequence is CASSQDIAALAKNIQYF. CDR3 bases: TGTGCCAGCAGCCAAGATATCGCTGCCCTAGCCAAAAACATTCAGTACTTC.

In its sample, this clonotype was seen a few times. The chain carries TRBV4-3 and TRBJ2-7; a weak D match, TRBD2 (6 bases). The germline V and J ends were trimmed by 0 bases and 0 bases, with 12 bases remaining between them. The CDR3 length is 16 residues. Germline lookup yields CDR1 LGHNA and CDR2 YSLEER. CDR3 in amino acids: CASSQDLAGLSYEQYF. The CDR3 region has the DNA TGCGCCAGCAGCCAAGATCTCGCGGGGCTCTCCTACGAGCAGTACTTC.

Of note for this clonotype: The junction departs from the called germline gene at one end, perhaps through a read error. This rearrangement joins TRBV27 to TRBJ2-1; TRBD2 matches at 7 bases. The CDR3 runs 13 residues. The germline V gene encodes CDR1 MNHEY and CDR2 SMNVEV (reference sequence). CDR3 coding DNA: TGTGCCAGCAGTTTATCGAGGGCACGGGAGGTGGCCTTC. It translates to CASSLSRAREVAF.

This clonotype was seen more than once but under ten times. The chain recombines TRBV9 with TRBJ2-5; possible D gene TRBD2, 7 bases. In germline, CDR1 is SGDLS, CDR2 YYNGEE. CDR3 length: 13 amino acids. V gave up 3 bases and J gave up 3 bases, with 9 bases separating them. CDR3 sequence (DNA): TGTGCCAGCAGCGGGGAGGGGGAAGAGACCCAGTACTTC. As protein: CASSGEGEETQYF.

This clonotype has at least ten counts. This chain connects TRBV4-2 to TRBJ2-1; the match to TRBD1 covers 9 bases. Germline loops: CDR1 LGHNA, CDR2 YNFKEQ. V lost 4 bases, J lost 6 bases, and 16 bases stayed unmatched. The CDR3 is 18 amino acids. DNA of the CDR3: TGTGCCAGCAGCCCACTTGCCTCGTCCGGGACAGGGATCAATGAGCAGTTCTTC. Its protein is CASSPLASSGTGINEQFF.

This rearrangement joins TRBV6-2 or TRBV6-3 to TRBJ2-5; TRBD1 might be the D (5 bases). V lost 3 bases and J lost 4, with 18 bases in between. The CDR3 totals 16 residues. The germline V gene has CDR1 MNHEY and CDR2 SVGEGT. The CDR3 DNA follows: TGTGCCAGCAGTTATTCTCTCGGTCAGGGCGGAGAGACCCAGTACTTC. This encodes CASSYSLGQGGETQYF.

This clonotype was seen a few times. The rearrangement uses TRBV25-1 and TRBJ2-7, with TRBD1 identical over 8 bases. Losses at the gene ends were 8 bases for V and 0 bases for J; bases not matched to a gene: 6. The CDR3 spans 14 residues. Germline lookup yields CDR1 MGHDK and CDR2 SYGVNS. CDR3 sequence reads: CASADRGNSYEQYF. CDR3 DNA sequence: TGTGCCAGCGCCGACAGGGGAAACTCCTACGAGCAGTACTTC.

This clonotype was counted a single time. This could be a read error, since a much larger clone is one nucleotide away. This chain connects TRBV20-1 to TRBJ2-1; 7 bases are shared with TRBD1. The CDR3 sequence is 15 residues long. Per germline, CDR1 DFQATT and CDR2 SNEGSKA (reference sequence). CDR3 sequence reads: CSALTGASSYIEQFF. The CDR3 nucleotides are TGCAGTGCCCTTACAGGGGCTAGCTCCTACATTGAGCAGTTCTTC.

This clonotype was counted a few times. J is TRBJ2-7 and V is TRBV20-1; 8 bases are shared with TRBD2. Germline values: CDR1 DFQATT, CDR2 SNEGSKA (reference sequence). This CDR3 has 14 residues. The CDR3 here is CSYTLSGSTYEQYF. The CDR3 nucleotides are TGCAGCTATACTCTCAGCGGGAGCACCTACGAGCAGTACTTC.

This clonotype was picked up a small number of times. V usage is TRBV27 and J usage is TRBJ2-1; 8 bases match TRBD2. The CDR3 has 16 residues. J was trimmed by 0 bases and V by 3 bases; bases with no gene match: 4. Germline values: CDR1 MNHEY, CDR2 SMNVEV (reference sequence). The CDR3 DNA sequence: TGTGCCAGCAGTTTGGGCGGGAGGCGCTCCTACAATGAGCAGTTCTTC. Translated, it gives CASSLGGRRSYNEQFF.

This clonotype was counted once. The V gene is TRBV18, the J gene TRBJ2-7, with D possibly being TRBD1 (6 bases). The CDR3 is 13 residues long. V was clipped by 3 bases and J by 7 bases, with 13 bases between them. The V gene's germline CDR1 is KGHSH and CDR2 LQKENI. CDR3 DNA sequence: TGTGCCAGCTCACCGGGCTCGAGGGGGGAGCAGTACTTC. It codes for CASSPGSRGEQYF. The variable domain in full, with the rest retrieved from reference TRBV18 and TRBJ2-7, is NAGVMQNPRHLVRRRGQEARLRCSPMKGHSHVYWYRQLPEEGLKFMVYLQKENIIDESGMPKERFSAEFPKEGPSILRIQQVVRGDSAAYFCASSPGSRGEQYFGPGTRLTVT.

The V call is TRBV9, the J call TRBJ1-6; D unresolved. Germline V gene sequence: CDR1 SGDLS, CDR2 YYNGEE. The CDR3 sequence is 14 residues long. With 0 bases removed from V and 10 bases from J, the gap between germline ends came to 11 bases. The CDR3 DNA is TGTGCCAGCAGCGTAGGGCCGCCCGGCTCACCCCTCCACTTT. It is translated as CASSVGPPGSPLHF.

The chain recombines TRBV5-1 with TRBJ2-6, with D unresolved. The CDR3 has 16 residues. Per the germline V gene, CDR1 is SGHRS and CDR2 is YFSETQ. V was clipped by 0 bases and J by 0 bases, with 7 bases between them. The CDR3 bases are TGCGCCAGCAGCTTGGAAAGTCGCTCTGGGGCCAACGTCCTGACTTTC. Its protein is CASSLESRSGANVLTF.

The chain joins TRBV20-1 to TRBJ2-7, with D possibly being TRBD1 (5 bases). The germline V gene has CDR1 DFQATT and CDR2 SNEGSKA (reference sequence). V was trimmed by 1 base and J by 3 bases, leaving 13 bases between them. CDR3 size: 14 residues. Here the CDR3 reads CSARARQTHYEQYF. Here the CDR3 DNA reads TGCAGTGCTAGAGCCCGACAGACCCACTACGAGCAGTACTTC.

This clonotype was counted a few times. The gene calls are TRBV15 and TRBJ2-1; 9 nucleotides align to TRBD2. The junction had 12 bases not matched to a gene; V was cut back by 5 bases and J by 7 bases. Germline CDR1 and CDR2: LNHNV and YYDKDF (reference sequence). The CDR3 contains 16 residues. CDR3: CATSSPPGLAANEQFF. The CDR3 coding sequence is TGTGCCACCAGCTCACCCCCGGGACTAGCTGCTAATGAGCAGTTCTTC.

This clonotype was observed at least ten times. The chain links TRBV4-2 to TRBJ1-6; tentative D call: TRBD1 (6 bases). This CDR3 has 15 residues. V shed 6 bases and J shed 5 bases, with 14 bases lying between them. Germline assignment: CDR1 LGHNA and CDR2 YNFKEQ. DNA for the CDR3: TGTGCCAGCAGGCGCAGGGGATCGGATAATTCACCCCTCCACTTT. Translated, it gives CASRRRGSDNSPLHF.

In its sample, this clonotype was seen a few times. The CDR3 loop reads CASSQDLLAGYTDTQYF. The DNA of the CDR3 is TGCGCCAGCAGCCAAGATCTGCTAGCGGGATACACAGATACGCAGTATTTT. The gene calls are TRBV4-3 and TRBJ2-3; 9 positions agree with TRBD2. This CDR3 region has 17 residues. V lost 0 bases to trimming and J lost 2 bases; unmatched junction nucleotides: 6. Germline loops: CDR1 LGHNA, CDR2 YSLEER.